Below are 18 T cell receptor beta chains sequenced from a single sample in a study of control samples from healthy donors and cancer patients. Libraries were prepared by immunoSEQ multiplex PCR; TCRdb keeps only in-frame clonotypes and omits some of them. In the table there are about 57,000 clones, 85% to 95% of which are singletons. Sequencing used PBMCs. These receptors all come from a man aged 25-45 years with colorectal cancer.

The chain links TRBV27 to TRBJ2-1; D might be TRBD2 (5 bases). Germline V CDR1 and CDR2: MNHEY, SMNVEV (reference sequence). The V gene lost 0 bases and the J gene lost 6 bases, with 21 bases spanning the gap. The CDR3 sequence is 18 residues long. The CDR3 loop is CASSLSRVHRAVRNEQFF. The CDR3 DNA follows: TGTGCCAGCAGTTTATCGAGGGTTCACCGTGCCGTTCGCAATGAGCAGTTCTTC.

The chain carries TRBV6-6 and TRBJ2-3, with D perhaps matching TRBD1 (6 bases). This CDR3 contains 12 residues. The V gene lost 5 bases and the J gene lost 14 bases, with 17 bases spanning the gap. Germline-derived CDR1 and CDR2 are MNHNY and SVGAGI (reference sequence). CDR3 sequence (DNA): TGTGCCAGCAGTAACCTACGGGACATTCGGTATTTT. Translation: CASSNLRDIRYF.

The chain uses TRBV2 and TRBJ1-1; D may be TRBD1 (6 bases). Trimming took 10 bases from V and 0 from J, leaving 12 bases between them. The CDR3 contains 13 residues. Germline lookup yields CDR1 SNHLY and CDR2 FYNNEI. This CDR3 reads CAMRQDLNTEAFF. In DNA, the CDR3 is TGTGCCATGAGACAGGACCTGAACACTGAAGCTTTCTTT.

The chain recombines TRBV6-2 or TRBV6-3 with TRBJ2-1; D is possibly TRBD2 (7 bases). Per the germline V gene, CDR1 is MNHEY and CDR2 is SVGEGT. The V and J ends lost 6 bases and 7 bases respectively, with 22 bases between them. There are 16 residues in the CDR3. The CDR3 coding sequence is TGTGCCAGCAGCTGGGGACCTGGGGGGGCTGGGAATGAGCAGTTCTTC. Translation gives CASSWGPGGAGNEQFF.

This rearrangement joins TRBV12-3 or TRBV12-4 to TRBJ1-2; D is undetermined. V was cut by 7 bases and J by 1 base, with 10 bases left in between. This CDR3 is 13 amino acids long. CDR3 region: CASTPVDNYGYTF. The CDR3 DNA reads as TGTGCCAGCACCCCTGTAGATAACTATGGCTACACCTTC.

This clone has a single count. CDR3 DNA: TGTGCCAGCAGCTTGATATCTTACGGGACAGGCGGCGGATCACCCCTCCACTTT. It encodes CASSLISYGTGGGSPLHF. The rearrangement uses TRBV5-5 and TRBJ1-6, with TRBD1 matching 8 bases. The germline gives CDR1 SGHKS, CDR2 YYEKEE (reference sequence). V shed 1 base, J shed 10 bases, and the junction held 16 bases outside the gene matches. The CDR3 covers 18 residues.

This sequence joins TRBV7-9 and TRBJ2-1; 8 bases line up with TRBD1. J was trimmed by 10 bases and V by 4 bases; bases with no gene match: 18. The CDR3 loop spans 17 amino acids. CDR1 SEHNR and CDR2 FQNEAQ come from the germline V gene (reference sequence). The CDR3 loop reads CASSSPGAGQVYWEQFF. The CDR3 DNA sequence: TGTGCCAGCAGCTCCCCCGGGGCGGGACAGGTCTATTGGGAGCAGTTCTTC.

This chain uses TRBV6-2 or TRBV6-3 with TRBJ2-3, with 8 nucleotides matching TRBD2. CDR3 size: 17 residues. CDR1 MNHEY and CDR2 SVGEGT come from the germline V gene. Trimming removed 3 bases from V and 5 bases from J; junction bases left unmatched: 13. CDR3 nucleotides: TGTGCCAGCAGTTATGGCCCGGGACTAGACTCTCGAGATACGCAGTATTTT. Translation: CASSYGPGLDSRDTQYF.

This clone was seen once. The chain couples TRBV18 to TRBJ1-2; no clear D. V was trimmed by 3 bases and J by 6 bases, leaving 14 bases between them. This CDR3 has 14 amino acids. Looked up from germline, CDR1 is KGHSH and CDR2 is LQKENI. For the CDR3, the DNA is TGTGCCAGCTCACCCTCCCGGACGGCGCATGGCTACACCTTC. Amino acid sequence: CASSPSRTAHGYTF.

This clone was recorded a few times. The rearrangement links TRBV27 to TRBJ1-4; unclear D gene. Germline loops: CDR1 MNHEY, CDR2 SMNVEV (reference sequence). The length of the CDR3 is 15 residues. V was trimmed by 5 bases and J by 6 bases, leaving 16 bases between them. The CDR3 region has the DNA TGTGCCAGCAGTCAGATCTCGCCGCCCCATGAAAAACTGTTTTTT. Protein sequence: CASSQISPPHEKLFF.

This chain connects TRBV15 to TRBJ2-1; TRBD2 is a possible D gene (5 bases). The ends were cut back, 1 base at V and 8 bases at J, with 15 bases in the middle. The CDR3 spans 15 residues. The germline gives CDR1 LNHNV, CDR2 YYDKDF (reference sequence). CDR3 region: CATSRGAGVGDEQFF. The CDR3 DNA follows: TGTGCCACCAGCAGAGGGGCCGGGGTAGGAGATGAGCAGTTCTTC. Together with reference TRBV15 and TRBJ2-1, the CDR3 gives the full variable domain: DAMVIQNPRYQVTQFGKPVTLSCSQTLNHNVMYWYQQKSSQAPKLLFHYYDKDFNNEADTPDNFQSRRPNTSFCFLDIRSPGLGDTAMYLCATSRGAGVGDEQFFGPGTRLTVL.

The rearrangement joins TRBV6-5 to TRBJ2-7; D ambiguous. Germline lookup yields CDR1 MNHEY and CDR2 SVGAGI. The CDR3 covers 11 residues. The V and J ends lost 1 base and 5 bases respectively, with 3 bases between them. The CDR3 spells CASSYYNEQYF. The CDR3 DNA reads TGTGCCAGCAGTTACTATAACGAGCAGTACTTC.

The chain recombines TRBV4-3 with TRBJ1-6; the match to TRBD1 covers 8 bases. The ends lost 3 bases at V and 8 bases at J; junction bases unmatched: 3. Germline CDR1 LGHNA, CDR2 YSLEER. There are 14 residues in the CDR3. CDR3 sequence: CASSQGTGDSPLHF. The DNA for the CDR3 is TGCGCCAGCAGCCAGGGGACAGGAGATTCACCCCTCCACTTT.

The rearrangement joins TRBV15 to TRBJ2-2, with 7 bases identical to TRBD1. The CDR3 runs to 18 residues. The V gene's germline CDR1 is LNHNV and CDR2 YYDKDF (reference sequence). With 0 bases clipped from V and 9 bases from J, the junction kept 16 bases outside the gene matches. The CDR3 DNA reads TGTGCCACCAGCAGAGATGGCCTCAGGGGGATGGGTGACCGGGAGCTGTTTTTT. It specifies CATSRDGLRGMGDRELFF.

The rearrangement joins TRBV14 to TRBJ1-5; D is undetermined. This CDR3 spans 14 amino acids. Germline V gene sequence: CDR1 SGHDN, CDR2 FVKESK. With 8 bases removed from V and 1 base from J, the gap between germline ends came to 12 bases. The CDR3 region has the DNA TGTGCCAGCCGCGATTCGGACAGCAATCAGCCCCAGCATTTT. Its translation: CASRDSDSNQPQHF.

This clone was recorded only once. This CDR3 is CASSRDGPGETQYF. For the CDR3, the DNA is TGTGCCAGCTCCCGGGACGGTCCAGGGGAGACCCAGTACTTC. The chain is built from TRBV18 and TRBJ2-5; D possibly uses TRBD1 or TRBD2 (5 bases each). Germline values: CDR1 KGHSH, CDR2 LQKENI. The CDR3 spans 14 residues. Trimming shortened V by 6 bases and J by 5 bases, and 16 bases separated the two germline ends.

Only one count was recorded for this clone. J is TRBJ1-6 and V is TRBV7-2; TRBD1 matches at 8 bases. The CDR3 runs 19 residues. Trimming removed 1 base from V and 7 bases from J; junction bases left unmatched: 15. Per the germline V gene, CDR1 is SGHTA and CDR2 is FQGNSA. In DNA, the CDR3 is TGTGCCAGCAGCTTAGACCTTCGGACAGGGAATTTTAAAAATTCACCCCTCCACTTT. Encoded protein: CASSLDLRTGNFKNSPLHF. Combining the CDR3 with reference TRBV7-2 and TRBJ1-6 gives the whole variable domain GAGVSQSPSNKVTEKGKDVELRCDPISGHTALYWYRQSLGQGLEFLIYFQGNSAPDKSGLPSDRFSAERTGGSVSTLTIQRTQQEDSAVYLCASSLDLRTGNFKNSPLHFGNGTRLTVT.

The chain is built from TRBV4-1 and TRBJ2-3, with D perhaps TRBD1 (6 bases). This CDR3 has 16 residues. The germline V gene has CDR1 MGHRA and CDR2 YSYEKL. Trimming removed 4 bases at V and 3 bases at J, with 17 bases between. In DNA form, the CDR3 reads TGCGCCAGCAGCCGCCTCTTAGGGGGTCGGACAGATACGCAGTATTTT. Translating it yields CASSRLLGGRTDTQYF.